This T cell receptor beta chain is from a study of T-cell reconstitution after alpha-beta-depleted transplantation in children. The CDR3 is 13 residues long. Germline V CDR1 and CDR2: SGHTA, FQGNSA. Trimming removed 3 bases from V and 6 bases from J; junction bases left unmatched: 4. Many counts were recorded for this clonotype. Molecular barcoding with unique molecular identifiers was used for the TCRbeta library. TCRdb independently ran MiXCR on the PCR reads; one entry per CDR3 protein. The sample holds 100,000 to 120,000 distinct CDR3 sequences, 10% seen once. The V call is TRBV7-2, the J call TRBJ2-7; 8 bases agree with TRBD1. The receptor was derived from a human donor who donated a stem cell graft to a child with acute lymphoblastic leukemia. Here the sequenced sample was PBMCs from the stem cell graft donor, taken from the stem cell graft. The CDR3 loop reads CASSFDRGGEQYF. In DNA form, the CDR3 reads TGTGCCAGCAGCTTCGACAGGGGCGGCGAGCAGTACTTC.